The rows below give T cell receptor beta chains drawn from one sample of a study of T-cell reconstitution after alpha-beta-depleted transplantation in children. In TCRdb, the PCR reads were re-called with MiXCR into one record per CDR3 protein. This table holds 150,000 to 250,000 distinct CDR3 sequences, more than 12% found once. Sequencing used PBMCs from the stem cell graft donor, obtained from the stem cell graft. These receptors were obtained from a human donor who donated a stem cell graft to a child with acute lymphoblastic leukemia. CDR3s include the opening cysteine and the closing phenylalanine or tryptophan. Fields, in order: J gene, V gene, clone size, D gene, CDR3 protein, CDR3 DNA. D genes are given only for firm matches. Only part of the rows carry a size: once, few, many, or a class if the clone is expanded.

TRBJ2-7	TRBV12-3/TRBV12-4	many	TRBD2	CASSQTSGAYEQYF	TGTGCCAGCAGCCAGACTAGCGGGGCCTACGAGCAGTACTTC
TRBJ2-5	TRBV11-3	many	-	CASSSRTAEETQYF	TGTGCCAGCAGCTCCCGGACAGCCGAAGAGACCCAGTACTTC
TRBJ2-1	TRBV5-1	-	-	CASRRTLEQFF	TGCGCCAGCAGGAGAACTTTAGAGCAGTTCTTC
TRBJ2-5	TRBV10-3	many	TRBD2	CAISEVAGEEAQYF	TGTGCCATCAGTGAGGTAGCGGGAGAAGAGGCCCAGTACTTC
TRBJ2-1	TRBV20-1	-	TRBD2	CSAPGTSGFTYNEQFF	TGCAGTGCCCCCGGGACTAGCGGATTTACCTACAATGAGCAGTTCTTC
TRBJ2-7	TRBV20-1	many	-	CSARVPGTVGGTNQYEQYF	TGCAGTGCTAGAGTTCCAGGGACAGTGGGCGGGACGAACCAATACGAGCAGTACTTC
TRBJ1-6	TRBV10-3	many	-	CAISGDIASPLHF	TGTGCCATCAGTGGGGACATAGCCTCACCCCTCCACTTT
TRBJ2-7	TRBV2	many	-	CASSEGGPGYF	TGTGCCAGCAGTGAAGGCGGCCCGGGGTACTTC
TRBJ2-1	TRBV20-1	many	TRBD2	CSAHTSGRRHNEQFF	TGCAGTGCTCATACCAGCGGGAGGCGTCACAATGAGCAGTTCTTC
TRBJ2-1	TRBV14	many	-	CASSQDLRSYSYNEQFF	TGTGCCAGCAGCCAAGATCTTCGAAGCTACTCTTACAATGAGCAGTTCTTC
TRBJ1-2	TRBV7-2	many	-	CASSLGQDNYGYTF	TGTGCCAGCAGCTTAGGACAGGATAACTATGGCTACACCTTC
TRBJ2-7	TRBV5-1	few	TRBD1	CASSSGTGKAGEQYF	TGCGCCAGCAGCTCAGGGACAGGGAAAGCTGGCGAGCAGTACTTC
TRBJ2-1	TRBV27	many	TRBD2	CASSIAGGFNEQFF	TGTGCCAGCAGTATAGCGGGAGGGTTTAATGAGCAGTTCTTC
TRBJ2-1	TRBV4-1	few	-	CASSQASGVYNEQFF	TGCGCCAGCAGCCAAGCATCAGGGGTCTACAATGAGCAGTTCTTC
TRBJ2-7	TRBV9	-	-	CASSPDGGYEQYF	TGTGCCAGCAGCCCCGACGGGGGCTACGAGCAGTACTTC
TRBJ1-1	TRBV20-1	few	TRBD1	CSASPYRGRAAEAFF	TGCAGTGCTAGTCCCTACAGGGGCCGCGCTGCTGAAGCTTTCTTT
TRBJ2-7	TRBV5-1	many	TRBD1	CASSLGTGKSEQYF	TGCGCCAGCAGCCTCGGGACAGGGAAGTCCGAGCAGTACTTC
TRBJ2-6	TRBV20-1	few	-	CSAGSSSGANVLTF	TGCAGTGCTGGTTCTAGCTCTGGGGCCAACGTCCTGACTTTC
TRBJ2-7	TRBV3-1	-	TRBD2	CATSHLSGTSGRNYEQYF	TGTGCCACCAGCCACCTCAGTGGGACTAGCGGACGTAACTACGAGCAGTACTTC
TRBJ2-6	TRBV30	-	-	CAWSEIGDGANVLTF	TGTGCCTGGAGTGAGATCGGGGATGGGGCCAACGTCCTGACTTTC
TRBJ2-7	TRBV11-3	-	TRBD2	CASSPLRGREEVYEQYF	TGTGCCAGCAGCCCACTACGGGGGCGGGAGGAAGTCTACGAGCAGTACTTC
TRBJ1-5	TRBV5-5	many	-	CASSLGSGSDQPQHF	TGTGCCAGCAGCTTGGGGTCAGGGTCTGATCAGCCCCAGCATTTT
TRBJ2-2	TRBV29-1	many	-	CSVVLGTGLFF	TGCAGCGTTGTTCTGGGCACGGGGCTGTTTTTT
TRBJ1-2	TRBV4-1	many	-	CASSQEGSGAFSYTF	TGCGCCAGCAGCCAAGAGGGCTCAGGGGCATTCAGCTACACCTTC
TRBJ2-3	TRBV15	many	-	CATSRDWGSSDTQYF	TGTGCCACCAGCAGAGATTGGGGTAGCTCAGATACGCAGTATTTT
TRBJ2-7	TRBV2	many	-	CASSGVDYGRSYEQYF	TGTGCCAGCAGTGGGGTAGATTATGGGAGATCCTACGAGCAGTACTTC
TRBJ2-5	TRBV12-3/TRBV12-4	-	-	CASTPGLEETQYF	TGTGCCAGCACCCCGGGACTTGAAGAGACCCAGTACTTC
TRBJ2-1	TRBV10-3	many	TRBD1	CAISSDRGEFVTYNEQFF	TGTGCCATCAGTTCAGACAGGGGCGAGTTTGTCACCTACAATGAGCAGTTCTTC
TRBJ2-1	TRBV5-1	many	TRBD2	CASSGPGLASNEQFF	TGCGCCAGCAGCGGGCCGGGACTAGCTAGCAATGAGCAGTTCTTC
TRBJ2-5	TRBV6-2/TRBV6-3	few	-	CASSYVWQVRVQETQYF	TGTGCCAGCAGTTACGTTTGGCAGGTTAGGGTCCAAGAGACCCAGTACTTC
TRBJ1-1	TRBV6-4	many	-	CASSIIPPGHQGGMNTEAFF	TGTGCCAGCAGTATTATACCCCCCGGACACCAAGGCGGAATGAACACTGAAGCTTTCTTT
TRBJ2-1	TRBV7-8	many	TRBD2	CASSLYSSGRPEQFF	TGTGCCAGCAGCTTATATTCTAGCGGGAGACCTGAGCAGTTCTTC
TRBJ2-7	TRBV28	many	-	CATRTTARGVYEQYF	TGTGCCACTAGAACAACCGCCAGGGGGGTCTACGAGCAGTACTTC
TRBJ1-2	TRBV2	-	-	CASSYDRRYGYTF	TGTGCCAGCAGTTACGACAGGCGCTATGGCTACACCTTC
TRBJ2-7	TRBV12-3/TRBV12-4	few	TRBD2	CASSIPSASGRLSYEQYF	TGTGCCAGCAGTATTCCCTCGGCGAGCGGGAGGCTTTCCTACGAGCAGTACTTC
TRBJ2-7	TRBV5-1	few	TRBD2	CASSLTTSGAYEQYF	TGCGCCAGCAGCCTAACGACTAGCGGAGCCTACGAGCAGTACTTC
TRBJ1-4	TRBV12-3/TRBV12-4	many	TRBD1	CASSPTGEDLRGEKLFF	TGTGCCAGCAGCCCGACAGGGGAGGACTTGCGTGGTGAAAAACTGTTTTTT
TRBJ2-7	TRBV5-1	-	-	CASSLDGKGEQYF	TGCGCCAGCAGCTTGGACGGAAAAGGCGAGCAGTACTTC
TRBJ2-2	TRBV29-1	few	-	CSAGDTGELFF	TGCAGCGCAGGGGACACCGGGGAGCTGTTTTTT
TRBJ2-1	TRBV20-1	many	TRBD2	CSARDGLAGAPFF	TGCAGTGCTAGAGATGGACTAGCGGGGGCTCCGTTCTTC
TRBJ1-2	TRBV24-1	-	TRBD1	CATSDPGQGNYGYTF	TGTGCCACCAGTGATCCAGGACAGGGGAACTATGGCTACACCTTC
TRBJ2-1	TRBV11-1	few	TRBD2	CARNWVAGPEPPYNEQFF	TGTGCCAGAAATTGGGTAGCGGGACCAGAACCACCTTACAATGAGCAGTTCTTC
TRBJ2-4	TRBV6-1	few	-	CASMRRIDSLIAKNIQYF	TGTGCCAGCATGAGACGGATAGACAGCCTTATAGCCAAAAACATTCAGTACTTC
TRBJ2-7	TRBV27	few	TRBD1	CASSFRRIGQADPYEQYF	TGTGCCAGCAGTTTCCGGAGGATAGGACAGGCCGATCCCTACGAGCAGTACTTC
TRBJ2-7	TRBV10-3	many	-	CAIGASDSYEQYF	TGTGCCATCGGGGCCAGCGATTCCTACGAGCAGTACTTC
TRBJ1-5	TRBV6-1	few	-	CASSEGATKDQPQHF	TGTGCCAGCAGCGAAGGCGCAACCAAAGATCAGCCCCAGCATTTT
TRBJ2-1	TRBV29-1	many	TRBD2	CSVDKSGGYNEQFF	TGCAGCGTTGATAAAAGCGGGGGTTACAATGAGCAGTTCTTC